These 13 T cell receptor beta chains were all obtained from the same sample, sequenced in a study of T cells after yellow fever vaccination. TCRdb fed the 5' RACE reads into MiXCR, producing one record per CDR3 protein. Among hundreds of thousands of distinct CDR3 sequences listed, around 4.9% were seen once. The material was CD4+ T cells sorted from PBMCs, obtained on the day of the yellow fever booster vaccination. These receptors all stem from a man younger than 30 who received the YFV17D yellow fever vaccine.

In this sample, this clonotype turned up a few times. V gene TRBV5-1 combines with J gene TRBJ1-3; possible D gene TRBD1, 5 bases. Trimming shortened V by 0 bases and J by 0 bases, and 7 bases separated the two germline ends. The CDR3 contains 15 residues. Germline V gene sequence: CDR1 SGHRS, CDR2 YFSETQ. In DNA, the CDR3 is TGCGCCAGCAGCTTGGGGGACGGCTCTGGAAACACCATATATTTT. As protein: CASSLGDGSGNTIYF.

V gene TRBV6-5 combines with J gene TRBJ2-3; D is ambiguous. The CDR3 loop spans 15 amino acids. Trimming cost V 4 bases and J 0 bases, with 11 bases left between them. Germline V gene data show CDR1 as MNHEY and CDR2 as SVGAGI. Here the CDR3 DNA reads TGTGCCAGCAGTTCGGCAGATACTAGCACAGATACGCAGTATTTT. Amino acids: CASSSADTSTDTQYF.

This clonotype was counted only a few times. V usage is TRBV28 and J usage is TRBJ2-2; D gene uncertain. CDR1 and CDR2 (germline): MDHEN, SYDVKM. V was clipped by 8 bases and J by 2 bases, with 12 bases between them. The CDR3 sequence is 14 residues long. CDR3 loop: CASGIYRNTGELFF. CDR3 DNA sequence: TGTGCCAGCGGCATTTACCGTAACACCGGGGAGCTGTTTTTT.

The V call is TRBV7-9, the J call TRBJ2-1; no clear D gene. Trimming cost V 1 base and J 4 bases, with 11 bases left between them. Germline V lookup: CDR1 SEHNR, CDR2 FQNEAQ (reference sequence). CDR3 length: 15 residues. DNA of the CDR3: TGTGCCAGCAGCTTAGGATGGGCAGCTTACAATGAGCAGTTCTTC. Translation: CASSLGWAAYNEQFF.

V is TRBV5-1 and J is TRBJ2-7, with 7 bases identical to TRBD2. The CDR3 covers 13 residues. The germline V gene encodes CDR1 SGHRS and CDR2 YFSETQ. V lost 4 bases, J lost 7 bases, and 8 bases stayed unmatched. CDR3 nucleotides: TGCGCCAGCAGCCGGGGAGGGGCCGGGGAGCAGTACGTC. Translated: CASSRGGAGEQYV.

This clonotype was seen more than once but under ten times. This chain uses TRBV18 with TRBJ1-1; D not certain. Germline assignment: CDR1 KGHSH and CDR2 LQKENI. Trimming removed 0 bases from V and 1 base from J, with 9 bases in between. The CDR3 is 15 residues long. CDR3 in amino acids: CASSPPGTRNTEAFF. DNA of the CDR3: TGTGCCAGCTCACCACCGGGCACCAGGAACACTGAAGCTTTCTTT.

In its sample, this clonotype was seen many times. The chain employs TRBV7-2 and TRBJ2-5; the D is unclear. Deletions cut 0 bases from V and 1 base from J, with 3 bases between. This CDR3 has 13 residues. Germline values: CDR1 SGHTA, CDR2 FQGNSA. The CDR3 DNA is TGTGCCAGCAGCTTAGCTTCCCAAGAGACCCAGTACTTC. The encoded protein is CASSLASQETQYF. The full variable domain, with the rest looked up from reference TRBV7-2 and TRBJ2-5, is GAGVSQSPSNKVTEKGKDVELRCDPISGHTALYWYRQSLGQGLEFLIYFQGNSAPDKSGLPSDRFSAERTGGSVSTLTIQRTQQEDSAVYLCASSLASQETQYFGPGTRLLVL.

The table lists this clonotype with a few counts. The chain recombines TRBV20-1 with TRBJ2-3; D remains ambiguous. Germline values: CDR1 DFQATT, CDR2 SNEGSKA (reference sequence). V was shortened by 5 bases and J by 7 bases, with 16 bases between the two germline ends. There are 13 residues in the CDR3. CDR3 protein: CSAGEGLTYTQYF. The CDR3 coding sequence is TGCAGTGCTGGGGAAGGATTAACGTATACGCAGTATTTT.

This clonotype appeared a few times. The chain has TRBV19 and TRBJ1-6; D unresolved. CDR3 length equals 16 residues. Per germline, CDR1 LNHDA and CDR2 SQIVND (reference sequence). Trimming left V 3 bases short and J 10 bases short, with 19 bases between. The CDR3 region has the DNA TGTGCCAGTAGTATGGCCACACGGTCTGGAGGGTCACCCCTCCACTTT. It codes for CASSMATRSGGSPLHF.

This clonotype turned up a few times. The chain uses TRBV6-1 and TRBJ2-3, with a possible D match to TRBD2 (6 bases). V lost 7 bases, J lost 10 bases, and 24 bases lay in between. The CDR3 extends over 15 amino acids. Per germline, CDR1 MNHNS and CDR2 SASEGT. The CDR3 bases are TGTGCCAGCATCCCGCGGGAAGGCGTCGGATTTCCGCAGTATTTT. Encoded protein: CASIPREGVGFPQYF.

CDR3 sequence (DNA): TGTGCCAGCAGCCCAACTGGGACTAGACAAAACACCGGGGAGCTGTTTTTT. Its protein is CASSPTGTRQNTGELFF. The gene calls are TRBV5-4 and TRBJ2-2; 8 nucleotides align to TRBD2. The trim removed 4 bases at V and 2 bases at J, leaving 10 bases unmatched. Germline assignment: CDR1 SGHNT and CDR2 YYREEE (reference sequence). This CDR3 region has 17 residues.

V and J are TRBV6-6 and TRBJ2-5; 10 bases align to TRBD2. Germline CDR1 MNHNY, CDR2 SVGAGI (reference sequence). The CDR3 is made up of 16 amino acids. The trim removed 3 bases at V and 9 bases at J, leaving 13 bases unmatched. Here the CDR3 reads CASSYRLAGDRPAQYF. For the CDR3, the DNA is TGTGCCAGCAGTTATCGGCTAGCGGGGGACCGGCCGGCCCAGTACTTC.

The chain couples TRBV20-1 to TRBJ1-1; 7 nucleotides agree with TRBD1. Germline CDR1 reads DFQATT; CDR2 reads SNEGSKA (reference sequence). The J segment lost 0 bases and the V segment lost 5 bases, leaving 6 bases of the junction unmatched. This CDR3 comprises 14 residues. CDR3 region: CSAWRGRMNTEAFF. CDR3 bases: TGCAGTGCTTGGAGGGGGCGCATGAACACTGAAGCTTTCTTT.